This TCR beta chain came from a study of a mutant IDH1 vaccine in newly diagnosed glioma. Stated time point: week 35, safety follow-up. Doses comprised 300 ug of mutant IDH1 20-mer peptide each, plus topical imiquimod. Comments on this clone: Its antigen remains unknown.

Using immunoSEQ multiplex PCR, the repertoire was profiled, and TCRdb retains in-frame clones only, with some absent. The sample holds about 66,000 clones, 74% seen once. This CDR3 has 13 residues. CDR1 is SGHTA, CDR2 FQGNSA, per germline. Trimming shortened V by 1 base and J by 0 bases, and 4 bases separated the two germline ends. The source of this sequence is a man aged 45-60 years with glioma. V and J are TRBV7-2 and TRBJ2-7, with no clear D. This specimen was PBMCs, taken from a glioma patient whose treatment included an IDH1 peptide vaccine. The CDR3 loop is CASSLVSSYEQYF. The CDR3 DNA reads TGTGCCAGCAGCTTAGTAAGCTCCTACGAGCAGTACTTC.